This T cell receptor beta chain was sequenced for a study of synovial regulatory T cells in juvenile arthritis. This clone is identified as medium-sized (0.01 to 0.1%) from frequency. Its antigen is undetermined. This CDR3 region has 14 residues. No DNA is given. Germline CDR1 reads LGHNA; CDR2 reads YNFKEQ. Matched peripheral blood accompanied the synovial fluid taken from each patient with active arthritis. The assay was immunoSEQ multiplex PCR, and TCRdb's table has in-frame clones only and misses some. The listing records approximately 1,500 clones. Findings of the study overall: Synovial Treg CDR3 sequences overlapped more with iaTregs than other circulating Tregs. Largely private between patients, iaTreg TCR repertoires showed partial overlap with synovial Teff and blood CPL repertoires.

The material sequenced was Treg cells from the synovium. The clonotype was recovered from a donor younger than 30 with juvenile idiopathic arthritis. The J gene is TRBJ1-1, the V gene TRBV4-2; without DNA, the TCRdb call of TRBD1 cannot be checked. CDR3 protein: CASSLGQKNTEAFF.